This T cell receptor (beta chain) is drawn from a study of blood T cells in healthy people across ages. The CDR3 is 11 residues long. Germline trimming cut 5 bases from V and 15 bases from J; bases unmatched to any gene: 7. Germline V gene data show CDR1 as MNHEY and CDR2 as SVGEGT. Primers used in a second PCR of roughly 6 to 12 cycles were a sample-barcoded 5' primer and a J-beta primer mix. Each CDR3 protein gets one entry after TCRdb re-called the 5' RACE reads with MiXCR. This sample has under 700,000 distinct CDR3 sequences, with less than 25% found just once. This clonotype has only a few counts. A further study also used this sample, focusing on T cells of mothers and their children.

The rearrangement links TRBV6-2 or TRBV6-3 to TRBJ2-1; 7 bases are shared with TRBD1. The material sequenced was blood. The TCR comes from a boy aged 5-17 years in good health. The CDR3, as DNA: TGTGCCAGCAGTCGGGACAGCGAGAGGTTCTTC. Translated, it gives CASSRDSERFF.